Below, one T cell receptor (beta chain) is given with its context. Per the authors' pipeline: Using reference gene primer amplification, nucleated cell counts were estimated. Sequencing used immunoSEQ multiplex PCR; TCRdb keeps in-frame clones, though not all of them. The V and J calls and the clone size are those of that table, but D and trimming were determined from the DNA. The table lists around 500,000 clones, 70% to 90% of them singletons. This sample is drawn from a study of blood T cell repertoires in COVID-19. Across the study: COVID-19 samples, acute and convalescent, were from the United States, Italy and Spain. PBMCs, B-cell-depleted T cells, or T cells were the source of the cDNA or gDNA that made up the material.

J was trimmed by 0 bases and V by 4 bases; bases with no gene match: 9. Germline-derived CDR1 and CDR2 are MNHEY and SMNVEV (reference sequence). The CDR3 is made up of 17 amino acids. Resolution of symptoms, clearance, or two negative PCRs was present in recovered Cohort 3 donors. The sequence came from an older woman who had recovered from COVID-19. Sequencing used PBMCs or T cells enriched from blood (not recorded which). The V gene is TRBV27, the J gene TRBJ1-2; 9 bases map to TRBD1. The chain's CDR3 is CASSSTGGRLANYGYTF. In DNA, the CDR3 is TGTGCCAGCAGTTCTACAGGGGGCAGGTTGGCTAACTATGGCTACACCTTC.